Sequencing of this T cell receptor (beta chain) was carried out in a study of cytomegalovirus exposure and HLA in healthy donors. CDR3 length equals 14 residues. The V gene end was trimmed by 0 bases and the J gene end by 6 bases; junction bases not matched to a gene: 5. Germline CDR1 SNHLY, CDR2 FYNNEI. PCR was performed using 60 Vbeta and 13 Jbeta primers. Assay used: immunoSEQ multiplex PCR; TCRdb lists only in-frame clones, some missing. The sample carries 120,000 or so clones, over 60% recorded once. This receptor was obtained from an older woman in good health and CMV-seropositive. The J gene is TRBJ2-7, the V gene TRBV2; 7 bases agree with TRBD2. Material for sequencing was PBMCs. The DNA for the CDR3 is TGTGCCAGCAGTGAAGCGAGGACTAGGAGCGAGCAGTACTTC. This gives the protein CASSEARTRSEQYF.